This T cell receptor (beta chain) came from a study of beta chain features in type 1 diabetes. Overall study results and limits: Sequencing from cDNA could over-represent high-TCR-expressing cells. Type 1 diabetes patients had TCRB CDR3s that were shorter (moderately but significantly so) in all four CD4+ subsets.

This clone has only a few counts. Its antigen remains unidentified. Expressed TCRB transcripts were sequenced because the isolated RNA had all been reverse transcribed beforehand. The data were produced by immunoSEQ multiplex PCR, yet TCRdb's version contains in-frame clones alone and is incomplete. In the table there are under 300,000 clones, approximately 25% of which are singletons. It was one heparinised blood draw, averaging about 120 mL, that each donor gave. The CDR3 contains 13 residues. V trimming: 3 bases; J trimming: 7 bases; junction bases outside the gene matches: 6. Germline V gives CDR1 GTSNPN, CDR2 SVGIG (reference sequence).

The receptor was derived from a woman aged 25 to 39 with type 1 diabetes. The V gene is TRBV30, the J gene TRBJ1-5, with TRBD1 matching over 7 bases. The sample comprised naive CD4+ T cells from blood. CDR3 residues: CAWRQGERQPQHF. The DNA for the CDR3 is TGTGCCTGGAGGCAGGGGGAACGGCAGCCCCAGCATTTT.